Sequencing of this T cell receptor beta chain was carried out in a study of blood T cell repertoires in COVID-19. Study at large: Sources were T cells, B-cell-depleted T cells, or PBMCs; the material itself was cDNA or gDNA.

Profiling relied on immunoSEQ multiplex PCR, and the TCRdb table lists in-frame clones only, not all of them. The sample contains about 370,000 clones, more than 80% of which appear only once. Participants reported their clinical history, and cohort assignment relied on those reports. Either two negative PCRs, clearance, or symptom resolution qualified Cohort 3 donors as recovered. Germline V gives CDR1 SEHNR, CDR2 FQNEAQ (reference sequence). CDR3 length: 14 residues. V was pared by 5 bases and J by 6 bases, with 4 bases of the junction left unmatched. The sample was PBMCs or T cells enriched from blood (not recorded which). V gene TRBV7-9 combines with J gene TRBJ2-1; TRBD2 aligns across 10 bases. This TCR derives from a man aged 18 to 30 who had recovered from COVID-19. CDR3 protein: CASSRSGGGNEQFF. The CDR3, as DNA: TGTGCCAGCAGCCGGAGCGGGGGGGGCAATGAGCAGTTCTTC.